This TCR beta chain was sequenced for a study of cytomegalovirus exposure and HLA in healthy donors. Study-wide findings and caveats: A later analysis linked a missense DCLRE1C variant to TCR beta V- and J-gene trimming. In a later analysis, several top co-occurrence clusters appeared linked to parvovirus B19, influenza, CMV and Epstein-Barr virus. Analysis performed later showed TCR beta chains linked to HLA being more clonally expanded than equally common others.

Primers for the PCR totalled 60 Vbeta and 13 Jbeta. Sequenced by immunoSEQ multiplex PCR; TCRdb stores in-frame clones only, minus some. The data contain about 170,000 clones, approximately 80% of them singletons. Concerning this clone: Its antigen is as yet unknown.

Sequencing was performed on PBMCs. This clonotype was obtained from a boy between 2 and 10 years old in good health and CMV-seronegative.

This CDR3 reads CASSRGTGLDEQYF. CDR3 nucleotide sequence: TGTGCCAGTAGTCGGGGTACAGGGTTGGACGAGCAGTACTTC. The V gene is TRBV19, the J gene TRBJ2-7; weak D call: TRBD1 (6 bases). Germline assignment: CDR1 LNHDA and CDR2 SQIVND (reference sequence). V was cut by 5 bases and J by 5 bases, with 16 bases left in between. The CDR3 covers 14 residues. Together with reference TRBV19 and TRBJ2-7, the CDR3 gives the full variable domain: DGGITQSPKYLFRKEGQNVTLSCEQNLNHDAMYWYRQDPGQGLRLIYYSQIVNDFQKGDIAEGYSVSREKKESFPLTVTSAQKNPTAFYLCASSRGTGLDEQYFGPGTRLTVT.